This T cell receptor (beta chain) was identified during a study of CD8+CD57+ T cells in acquired aplastic anemia. Profiling of TCR beta VDJ combinations and CDR3 sequences used genomic DNA as template. TCRdb reprocessed the reads with MiXCR, giving one entry per CDR3 protein. The sample includes about 160,000 distinct CDR3 sequences, roughly 48% of them seen just once. Individuals selected for sequencing had exhibited CD8+CD57+ cell expansion on flow cytometry. In its sample, this clonotype was seen many times. What it binds is unknown. Study-wide results and caveats: Patients were compared with controls for CD8+ Simpson's diversity, and no significant difference emerged.

Germline CDR1 reads LNHDA; CDR2 reads SQIVND (reference sequence). With 7 bases removed from V and 0 bases from J, the gap between germline ends came to 7 bases. CDR3 length: 14 residues. Source material: sorted CD4+, CD8+, or CD8+CD57+ T cells (not recorded which) from PBMCs. The V and J genes are TRBV19 and TRBJ2-6; D is unresolved. The source of this sequence is a human donor with aplastic anemia. In DNA form, the CDR3 reads TGTGCCAGTACGCTGAGCTCTGGGGCCAACGTCCTGACTTTC. Protein: CASTLSSGANVLTF.